The next 2 T cell receptor beta chains were all read from a single sample in a study of blood T cells in healthy people across ages. A second roughly 7 to 12 cycle PCR used barcoded and J-beta primers. TCRdb reprocessed the 5' RACE reads via MiXCR and lists one record per CDR3 protein. The sample gives fewer than 700,000 distinct CDR3 sequences, 40% to 55% of which show up once; roughly 25% is in the top ten. Sequencing was done on a sample of blood. The receptors here all came from a man aged 80 or over in good health.

V usage is TRBV12-3 or TRBV12-4 and J usage is TRBJ2-1; 8 positions match TRBD2. V gave up 6 bases and J gave up 4 bases; unmatched junction bases: 11. The CDR3 covers 16 residues. The CDR3 loop is CASRSSGSSLYNEQFF. For the CDR3, the DNA is TGTGCCAGCAGATCGAGCGGGAGCTCGCTATACAATGAGCAGTTCTTC.

This clonotype was seen ten or more times. The rearrangement uses TRBV4-3 and TRBJ1-2; D perhaps matches TRBD1 (6 bases). The CDR3 is 14 amino acids. Germline CDR1 and CDR2: LGHNA and YSLEER. Trimming took off 4 bases at V and 4 bases at J, with 13 bases between the two ends. The CDR3 here is CASSPRTALYGYTF. The CDR3 DNA is TGCGCCAGCAGCCCTAGGACAGCCCTCTATGGCTACACCTTC.